These 32 T cell receptor beta chains were sequenced from one sample in a study of radiotherapy plus CTLA-4 blockade in lung cancer. The assay was immunoSEQ multiplex PCR, and TCRdb's table has in-frame clones only and misses some. Among about 100,000 clones listed, approximately 83% were seen once. The sample in question was peripheral blood, obtained from a patient treated with radiotherapy plus ipilimumab. The receptors here all came from a human donor with non-small cell lung cancer who had stable disease on radiotherapy plus ipilimumab.

The chain has TRBV6-5 and TRBJ1-2; D is possibly TRBD1 (6 bases). V lost 6 bases to trimming and J lost 8 bases, with 16 bases between them. Germline V gene sequence: CDR1 MNHEY, CDR2 SVGAGI. This CDR3 contains 13 residues. Here the CDR3 reads CASSNGGAQGYTF. The DNA of the CDR3 is TGTGCCAGCAGCAACGGGGGGGCTCAGGGCTACACCTTC.

The CDR3 loop reads CASSVTGNGNQPQHF. CDR3 nucleotide sequence: TGTGCCAGCAGCGTGACAGGGAATGGCAATCAGCCCCAGCATTTT. The chain combines TRBV28 with TRBJ1-5; the match to TRBD1 covers 7 bases. This CDR3 comprises 15 residues. V lost 6 bases and J lost 2; bases outside the gene matches: 7. In germline, CDR1 is MDHEN, CDR2 SYDVKM. Looking up the rest from reference TRBV28 and TRBJ1-5 gives the full variable domain: DVKVTQSSRYLVKRTGEKVFLECVQDMDHENMFWYRQDPGLGLRLIYFSYDVKMKEKGDIPEGYSVSREKKERFSLILESASTNQTSMYLCASSVTGNGNQPQHFGDGTRLSIL.

The table lists this clone with a count of one. The chain uses TRBV28 and TRBJ1-2; 7 bases are a match to TRBD1. There are 15 residues in the CDR3. The germline V gene encodes CDR1 MDHEN and CDR2 SYDVKM. V trimming: 10 bases; J trimming: 12 bases; junction bases outside the gene matches: 23. Here the CDR3 reads CATNLSGQTPLGHTF. The DNA of the CDR3 is TGTGCCACCAACTTATCGGGACAGACTCCGTTGGGACACACCTTC.

The gene calls are TRBV5-6 and TRBJ2-6; 7 nucleotides align to TRBD1. CDR1 is SGHDT and CDR2 is YYEEEE in the germline V gene. Trimming at V came to 0 bases and at J to 0 bases, leaving 0 bases not matched to a gene. The CDR3 loop spans 16 amino acids. The CDR3 nucleotides are TGTGCCAGCAGCTTGGGGACAGGCTCTGGGGCCAACGTCCTGACTTTC. Protein sequence: CASSLGTGSGANVLTF.

The chain is built from TRBV5-6 and TRBJ1-4, with D perhaps matching TRBD1 (6 bases). Germline V lookup: CDR1 SGHDT, CDR2 YYEEEE. The CDR3 spans 18 residues. V was shortened by 2 bases and J by 7 bases, with 24 bases between the two germline ends. The CDR3: CASSLSTNLQGGSEKLFF. Written as DNA, the CDR3 is TGTGCCAGCAGCTTATCCACGAACTTACAGGGTGGCAGTGAAAAACTGTTTTTT.

The DNA of the CDR3 is TGTGCCAGCAGGATGCAAGGACGGGAGGGCACCGGGGAGCTGTTTTTT. Protein sequence: CASRMQGREGTGELFF. The gene calls are TRBV7-3 and TRBJ2-2; TRBD2 matches at 8 bases. This CDR3 region has 16 residues. Trimming removed 6 bases from V and 4 bases from J; junction bases left unmatched: 10. The germline V gene has CDR1 SGHTA and CDR2 FQGTGA.

This chain links TRBV7-3 with TRBJ2-7; 10 bases are shared with TRBD2. Trimming cost V 6 bases and J 4 bases; bases outside gene matches: 9. Germline CDR1 SGHTA, CDR2 FQGTGA. This CDR3 has 15 residues. CDR3 coding DNA: TGTGCCAGCAGTACCAGCGGGGGGGCTGGGTACGAGCAGTACTTC. Its translation: CASSTSGGAGYEQYF.

The chain recombines TRBV7-2 with TRBJ2-7; 7 bases are a match to TRBD1. With 5 bases clipped from V and 0 bases from J, the junction kept 4 bases outside the gene matches. Per germline, CDR1 SGHTA and CDR2 FQGNSA. This CDR3 has 14 residues. CDR3 sequence (DNA): TGTGCCAGCAGCCCTAGACAGGGCTCCTACGAGCAGTACTTC. Protein sequence: CASSPRQGSYEQYF.

V is TRBV27 and J is TRBJ1-6, with 7 bases fitting TRBD1. This CDR3 spans 17 amino acids. Trimming at V came to 2 bases and at J to 4 bases, leaving 8 bases not matched to a gene. Germline CDR1 MNHEY, CDR2 SMNVEV (reference sequence). The CDR3 DNA reads as TGTGCCAGCAGTTTAATACCTGGGACAGCTTATAATTCACCCCTCCACTTT. This translates into CASSLIPGTAYNSPLHF.

The gene calls are TRBV5-5 and TRBJ1-1; D unclear. Trimming removed 3 bases at V and 2 bases at J, with 5 bases between. The CDR3 is 12 residues long. Germline values: CDR1 SGHKS, CDR2 YYEKEE (reference sequence). In nucleotides, the CDR3 is TGTGCCAGCAGCTCGGCTAACACTGAAGCTTTCTTT. This encodes CASSSANTEAFF.

The rearrangement uses TRBV5-1 and TRBJ1-1, with TRBD1 identical over 9 bases. The V gene end was trimmed by 4 bases and the J gene end by 6 bases; junction bases not matched to a gene: 7. The CDR3 contains 14 residues. CDR1 is SGHRS and CDR2 is YFSETQ in the germline V gene. The CDR3 bases are TGCGCCAGCAGCCGGACAGGGGTGGGAGCTGAAGCTTTCTTT. Its translation is CASSRTGVGAEAFF.

The rearrangement links TRBV2 to TRBJ2-1; 9 bases map to TRBD1. CDR3 size: 14 residues. Germline V gene sequence: CDR1 SNHLY, CDR2 FYNNEI. The V and J ends lost 6 bases and 4 bases, in that order; junction bases with no gene match: 4. CDR3 DNA sequence: TGTGCCAGCAGGGACAGGGGATTGTACAATGAGCAGTTCTTC. Its translation: CASRDRGLYNEQFF.

The rearrangement joins TRBV5-1 to TRBJ2-5, with D uncertain. Germline values: CDR1 SGHRS, CDR2 YFSETQ. V shed 4 bases and J shed 5 bases, with 12 bases lying between them. The CDR3 is made up of 13 amino acids. CDR3 sequence (DNA): TGCGCCAGCAGCCCCGGACCCCCGGAGACCCAGTACTTC. It yields the protein CASSPGPPETQYF.

This sequence joins TRBV19 and TRBJ2-2, with D unclear. CDR3 length equals 13 residues. With 10 bases removed from V and 5 bases from J, the gap between germline ends came to 14 bases. The germline gives CDR1 LNHDA, CDR2 SQIVND (reference sequence). The CDR3 DNA reads as TGTGCCACCCAATACTGGAGTACCGGGGAGCTGTTTTTT. Translation: CATQYWSTGELFF.

The rearrangement uses TRBV10-3 and TRBJ2-7; D remains ambiguous. Germline V gives CDR1 ENHRY, CDR2 SYGVKD. Trimming left V 0 bases short and J 1 base short, with 7 bases between. This CDR3 is 14 amino acids long. The CDR3 DNA is TGTGCCATCAGTGAGTCTGCCTCGTCCTACGAGCAGTACTTC. It encodes CAISESASSYEQYF.

This clone was counted a single time. The chain has TRBV11-2 and TRBJ1-2; 11 bases map to TRBD1. The CDR3 extends over 15 amino acids. V lost 5 bases, J lost 3 bases, and 5 bases stayed unmatched. CDR1 and CDR2 (germline): SGHAT, FQNNGV. The CDR3 DNA follows: TGTGCCAGCAGCGGACAGGGGGCGCAGGACTATGGCTACACCTTC. Protein: CASSGQGAQDYGYTF.

The chain uses TRBV5-1 and TRBJ2-1; 10 bases match TRBD2. V trimming: 6 bases; J trimming: 6 bases; junction bases outside the gene matches: 6. Per the germline V gene, CDR1 is SGHRS and CDR2 is YFSETQ. The CDR3 runs 14 residues. The CDR3 spells CASTIAGGRNEQFF. CDR3 coding DNA: TGCGCCAGCACCATAGCGGGAGGTCGCAATGAGCAGTTCTTC.

This chain uses TRBV7-3 with TRBJ2-3; 11 nucleotides match TRBD2. This CDR3 comprises 15 residues. V gave up 4 bases and J gave up 4 bases; unmatched junction bases: 4. Germline V gene lookup returns CDR1 SGHTA and CDR2 FQGTGA. CDR3 sequence (DNA): TGTGCCAGCAGCTCCCTTAGCGGGGGGGCAGATACGCAGTATTTT. Its translation: CASSSLSGGADTQYF.

The V and J genes are TRBV19 and TRBJ2-3; D might be TRBD2 (6 bases). The CDR3 has 13 residues. The V gene's germline CDR1 is LNHDA and CDR2 SQIVND (reference sequence). Trimming took off 2 bases at V and 4 bases at J, with 7 bases between the two ends. DNA of the CDR3: TGTGCCAGTAGTATACGGAGGGCAGATACGCAGTATTTT. Translating it yields CASSIRRADTQYF.

The V and J genes are TRBV5-1 and TRBJ1-1; 9 bases are shared with TRBD1. Per germline, CDR1 SGHRS and CDR2 YFSETQ. This CDR3 has 15 residues. With V trimmed by 1 base and J by 5 bases, 6 bases remained unmatched. In nucleotides, the CDR3 is TGCGCCAGCAGCTTGAACGGACAGGGGTGGACTGAAGCTTTCTTT. Amino acids: CASSLNGQGWTEAFF.

The chain uses TRBV11-3 and TRBJ2-1; no definite D call. V was clipped by 0 bases and J by 6 bases, with 6 bases between them. This CDR3 contains 13 residues. Germline CDR1 reads SGHNT; CDR2 reads YENEEA. CDR3 sequence (DNA): TGTGCCAGCAGCTTAGAGGGGATCAATGAGCAGTTCTTC. As protein: CASSLEGINEQFF.

The chain couples TRBV11-2 to TRBJ2-3; perhaps TRBD2 as D (6 bases). Germline CDR1 and CDR2: SGHAT and FQNNGV. Trimming cost V 2 bases and J 6 bases, with 15 bases left between them. The CDR3 has 15 amino acids. CDR3 sequence: CASSLNPFRGDTQYF. Written as DNA, the CDR3 is TGTGCCAGCAGCTTAAACCCGTTTCGGGGGGATACGCAGTATTTT.

The chain recombines TRBV4-2 with TRBJ1-1; a weak D match, TRBD1 (5 bases). V lost 0 bases to trimming and J lost 1 base, with 18 bases between them. The CDR3 has 18 residues. Germline lookup yields CDR1 LGHNA and CDR2 YNFKEQ. In DNA form, the CDR3 reads TGTGCCAGCAGCCAAGATCTCTCAGGGCTAGGCGGGAACACTGAAGCTTTCTTT. Protein: CASSQDLSGLGGNTEAFF.

The chain recombines TRBV6-5 with TRBJ2-3, with D possibly TRBD1 on 5 matching bases. Germline V gene data show CDR1 as MNHEY and CDR2 as SVGAGI. The CDR3 spans 15 residues. Deletions cut 2 bases from V and 2 bases from J, with 11 bases between. The CDR3 loop reads CASSYMGPPTDTQYF. The DNA of the CDR3 is TGTGCCAGCAGTTACATGGGGCCCCCCACAGATACGCAGTATTTT.

The genes are TRBV18 and TRBJ2-5; no firm D call. The V end was cut by 4 bases, the J end by 1 base, with 1 base between. There are 11 residues in the CDR3. Looked up from germline, CDR1 is KGHSH and CDR2 is LQKENI. The CDR3 region is CASSRQETQYF. CDR3 DNA: TGTGCCAGCTCACGCCAAGAGACCCAGTACTTC.

The chain employs TRBV19 and TRBJ1-4; TRBD1 matches 9 bases. Germline V gene lookup returns CDR1 LNHDA and CDR2 SQIVND (reference sequence). This CDR3 spans 15 amino acids. V dropped 6 bases and J dropped 4; count of bases not matched to a gene: 6. CDR3 DNA sequence: TGTGCCAGTAGGCGGGACAGGGCGGGTAATGAAAAACTGTTTTTT. Translation gives CASRRDRAGNEKLFF. The whole variable domain, remainder taken from reference TRBV19 and TRBJ1-4, is DGGITQSPKYLFRKEGQNVTLSCEQNLNHDAMYWYRQDPGQGLRLIYYSQIVNDFQKGDIAEGYSVSREKKESFPLTVTSAQKNPTAFYLCASRRDRAGNEKLFFGSGTQLSVL.

The CDR3, as DNA: TGTGCCAGTAGTATGGACAGGGGGCAGGAGACCCAGTACTTC. Protein product: CASSMDRGQETQYF. The chain has TRBV19 and TRBJ2-5, with 11 bases aligning to TRBD1. Germline V gene data show CDR1 as LNHDA and CDR2 as SQIVND (reference sequence). Trimming cost V 3 bases and J 5 bases; bases outside gene matches: 2. CDR3 size: 14 residues.

The V call is TRBV5-1, the J call TRBJ2-1; D gene ambiguous. V was shortened by 0 bases and J by 5 bases, with 9 bases between the two germline ends. The CDR3 contains 14 residues. CDR1 is SGHRS and CDR2 is YFSETQ in the germline V gene. The CDR3 DNA is TGCGCCAGCAGCTTGGGGCCGTACGACAATGAGCAGTTCTTC. Protein sequence: CASSLGPYDNEQFF. The whole variable domain, filled in from reference TRBV5-1 and TRBJ2-1, reads KAGVTQTPRYLIKTRGQQVTLSCSPISGHRSVSWYQQTPGQGLQFLFEYFSETQRNKGNFPGRFSGRQFSNSRSEMNVSTLELGDSALYLCASSLGPYDNEQFFGPGTRLTVL.

The J gene is TRBJ1-3, the V gene TRBV9, with D uncertain. CDR3 length: 15 residues. CDR1 SGDLS and CDR2 YYNGEE come from the germline V gene. V was cut by 4 bases and J by 0 bases, with 11 bases left in between. The CDR3 loop is CASSKEAHSGNTIYF. CDR3 nucleotides: TGTGCCAGCAGCAAGGAAGCCCACTCTGGAAACACCATATATTTT.

The CDR3 loop is CASSPPGRGYGYTF. CDR3 sequence (DNA): TGTGCCAGCAGCCCCCCTGGACGGGGCTATGGCTACACCTTC. The chain joins TRBV7-2 to TRBJ1-2, with no clear D. Per germline, CDR1 SGHTA and CDR2 FQGNSA. The CDR3 totals 14 residues. V lost 5 bases to trimming and J lost 4 bases, with 14 bases between them.

This chain connects TRBV13 to TRBJ1-3, with 7 positions matching TRBD1. The length of the CDR3 is 15 residues. The V and J ends lost 5 bases and 2 bases, in that order; junction bases with no gene match: 6. Germline V gives CDR1 PRHDT, CDR2 FYEKMQ (reference sequence). In DNA, the CDR3 is TGTGCCAGCAGCCCGACCGACAGGGCTGGAAACACCATATATTTT. The encoded protein is CASSPTDRAGNTIYF. Full variable domain (missing parts from reference TRBV13 and TRBJ1-3): AAGVIQSPRHLIKEKRETATLKCYPIPRHDTVYWYQQGPGQDPQFLISFYEKMQSDKGSIPDRFSAQQFSDYHSELNMSSLELGDSALYFCASSPTDRAGNTIYFGEGSWLTVV.

The chain combines TRBV27 with TRBJ2-7; 8 bases map to TRBD2. Unmatched junction bases numbered 2, after V lost 6 bases and J lost 1 base. The CDR3 totals 13 residues. Germline lookup yields CDR1 MNHEY and CDR2 SMNVEV (reference sequence). This CDR3 is CASSPSGSYEQYF. The CDR3, as DNA: TGTGCCAGCAGCCCTAGCGGGTCCTACGAGCAGTACTTC.